This T cell receptor beta chain was observed in a study of cytomegalovirus exposure and HLA in healthy donors. Study background: It was reported in a later analysis that the same platform had been used for the 120 or so validation repertoires as for the roughly 700 first-cohort repertoires.

Some clones are missing from TCRdb's copy, which holds only in-frame ones; the method was immunoSEQ multiplex PCR. The data hold approximately 300,000 clones, with 75% to 90% observed a single time. Findings of the study overall: Investigators reported more than 150 TCR beta chains as tied to cytomegalovirus. A classifier reportedly called cytomegalovirus status with high sensitivity and specificity.

Per germline, CDR1 SEHNR and CDR2 FQNEAQ (reference sequence). The CDR3 has 14 amino acids. V shed 5 bases and J 6 bases; nucleotides not matched to a gene: 6. Worth noting for this clone: Its matching antigen is unknown.

This chain uses TRBV7-9 with TRBJ2-3, with 9 nucleotides matching TRBD1. The receptor was isolated from a woman aged 18-35 years in good health and CMV-seronegative. Sequencing was performed on PBMCs. The CDR3: CASSHTGGGDTQYF. CDR3 in DNA: TGTGCCAGCAGCCATACAGGGGGCGGGGATACGCAGTATTTT.